The subject of this entry is one TCR beta chain. It has no known antigen specificity. Base qualities were left out, and no much larger clone turns up one base away. These data are taken from a study of a mutant IDH1 vaccine in newly diagnosed glioma (dated by TCRdb to about 2021). The study in broad terms: Vaccination was initiated 4-6 weeks after radiotherapy alone, or concurrently with temozolomide cycles in the chemotherapy-containing groups. The approximately 32 treated patients were about 60% male and approximately 40% female, with a mean age of around 40 years. Before enrollment, patients had received standard therapy of radiotherapy alone, temozolomide alone, or radiochemotherapy with temozolomide; most received the combination. The week-35 safety follow-up took place at visit V12, and the week-47 end of study took place at visit V13. Peripheral blood was drawn at six visits: V03 (baseline), V05, V07, V10, V12 and V13. For exploratory analyses, fewer than 30 treated patients had longitudinal TCRB deep sequencing done wherever samples were available.

The time point tag for this specimen amounts to: week 35, safety follow-up. Each vaccine dose, consisting of 300 ug of a 20-mer mutant IDH1 peptide in Montanide, was administered subcutaneously with topical imiquimod. Patients received eight vaccinations in weeks 1, 3, 5, 7, 11, 15, 19 and 23, corresponding to visits V03 through V10. Donors had newly diagnosed WHO grade 3 or 4 IDH1-mutant astrocytomas with loss of nuclear ATRX. The samples were drawn from NOA16, a multicentre, single-arm, open-label phase I trial in Germany that tested a mutant IDH1 peptide vaccine in humans for the first time. The DNeasy Blood and Tissue Kit was used to extract genomic DNA from EDTA blood for TCRB sequencing. The receptor library was made with the immunoSEQ multiplex PCR assay. Following the manufacturer's protocol, the hsTCRB Kit was used to amplify rearranged TCR beta chain sequences. Sequencing of TCRB libraries was carried out on an Illumina MiSeq. In the source study's methods: Demultiplexing, trimming and gene mapping were performed with the kit vendor's proprietary platform. Entries here come from immuneACCESS through TCRdb and include only in-frame sequences with V and J called. Some clones fail to appear in such tables; in the studies checked, an unresolved V gene covers under half of the shortfall, and the cause of the remainder is unknown. V and J calls and clone size come straight from that table; D and trimming were deduced from the DNA. The sample table lists about 46,000 clones, approximately 92% of them with a count of one. The ten largest account for 2.3% of the sample.

The CDR3 runs 15 amino acids, cysteine and phenylalanine included. CDR3 DNA only is kept here, 45 bases in frame from base 1. The germline V gene specifies MDHEN as CDR1 and SYDVKM as CDR2. V and J are trimmed by 6 bases and 5 bases, and the gene matches miss 9 bases of the junction. General conclusions and limits of the study: The authors stated that sample limitations prevented analyses of patient blood samples from being reproduced. Selection of PBMC samples for TCRB deep sequencing was based on availability. No apparent relationship was observed between pseudoprogression and alterations in the top peripheral T cell clonotypes detected by TCRB sequencing. Immune responses induced by the vaccine were seen in approximately 93% of patients across multiple MHC alleles.

Here the chain combines TRBV28 and TRBJ2-2, with 7 middle bases fitting TRBD2. The sample here was PBMCs, taken from a glioma patient whose treatment included an IDH1 peptide vaccine. This sequence originates from a man aged 50-59 years with glioma. In nucleotides, the sequence is TGTGCCAGCAGGTCACTAGCGACGGGAACCGGGGAGCTGTTTTTT. This is translated as CASRSLATGTGELFF. This CDR3, with the reference TRBV28 and TRBJ2-2 proteins standing in past its ends, gives the full variable domain DVKVTQSSRYLVKRTGEKVFLECVQDMDHENMFWYRQDPGLGLRLIYFSYDVKMKEKGDIPEGYSVSREKKERFSLILESASTNQTSMYLCASRSLATGTGELFFGEGSRLTVL.